The rows below give T cell receptor beta chains drawn from one sample of a study of long-term antiretroviral therapy in people with HIV. The table came from immunoSEQ multiplex PCR; TCRdb's copy has only in-frame clones and leaves some out. In the table there are about 18,000 clones, around four fifths of which are singletons. The sample here was unsorted PBMCs, taken 0.3 years after starting antiretroviral therapy. All receptors derive from a woman in her fifties or sixties with HIV. CDR3s include the opening cysteine and the closing phenylalanine or tryptophan. The D gene is left open where the match is weak. The size field is filled for only some rows; it gives once, few, many or a size class.

abundance,d_gene,v_gene,j_gene,CDR3nt,CDR3aa
medium-sized,NA,TRBV27,TRBJ1-5,TGTGCCAGCAGTTACTCCGTCAATCAGCCCCAGCATTTT,CASSYSVNQPQHF
NA,NA,TRBV6-5,TRBJ2-5,TGTGCCAGCAGTTACTCGAGGGAGACCCAGTACTTC,CASSYSRETQYF
few,NA,TRBV19,TRBJ2-3,TGTGCCAGTAGTACGGGCGCTACAGATACGCAGTATTTT,CASSTGATDTQYF
once,NA,TRBV11-3,TRBJ1-1,TGTGCCAGCAGCCCCGGGAACGGAGGCACTGAAGCTTTCTTT,CASSPGNGGTEAFF
NA,NA,TRBV5-1,TRBJ1-1,TGCGCCAGCTCCGACACTTTTGAAGCTTTCTTT,CASSDTFEAFF
NA,NA,TRBV5-6,TRBJ2-7,TGTGCCAGCAGCTTGAGGAGCATTTACAATAGGGGGGGCGAGCAGTACTTC,CASSLRSIYNRGGEQYF
NA,NA,TRBV5-6,TRBJ2-1,TGTGCCAGCAGCTTGAGTCCGGGACAAGGGGGGGTCTTTTACAATGAGCAGTTCTTC,CASSLSPGQGGVFYNEQFF
NA,NA,TRBV6-5,TRBJ1-2,TGTGCCAGCAGTTACCGGGTCTGGGAGGAGGGCTACACCTTC,CASSYRVWEEGYTF
NA,TRBD2,TRBV7-3,TRBJ2-2,TGTGCCAGCAGCTTAGCGGGGGGCATAACCGGGGAGCTGTTTTTT,CASSLAGGITGELFF
NA,TRBD2,TRBV2,TRBJ2-3,TGTGCCAGCAGTGAACCGACTAGCGGGGTTCGGGATACGCAGTATTTT,CASSEPTSGVRDTQYF
NA,NA,TRBV11-2,TRBJ1-4,TGTGCCAGCAGCTTGTCGGGCACTAATGAAAAACTGTTTTTT,CASSLSGTNEKLFF
NA,NA,TRBV11-2,TRBJ2-7,TGTGCCAGCACCCTAGGGGGGGAAAGCTCCTACGAGCAGTACTTC,CASTLGGESSYEQYF